This T cell receptor (beta chain) was found in a study of blood T cell repertoires in COVID-19. The CDR3 is 17 residues long. Germline V gene sequence: CDR1 LGHNA, CDR2 YNFKEQ. V was cut by 0 bases and J by 0 bases, with 13 bases left in between. Libraries were prepared by immunoSEQ multiplex PCR; TCRdb keeps only in-frame clonotypes and omits some of them. This table has 100,000 or so clones, about 76% appearing once. The receptor was derived from an elderly man with acute or convalescent COVID-19. Sample: peripheral blood. The chain employs TRBV4-2 and TRBJ2-3, with D possibly TRBD2 on 6 matching bases. The CDR3 DNA sequence: TGTGCCAGCAGCCAAGAGGCGGGGCGAATTAGCACAGATACGCAGTATTTT. This gives the protein CASSQEAGRISTDTQYF.